The T cell receptor (beta chain) described here comes from a study of type 1 and type 2 diabetes patients (dated by TCRdb to between 2015 and 2016). At the level of the whole study: The cohort comprised some ten type 1 diabetes patients, four type 2 diabetes patients and roughly 6 nondiabetic controls recruited in China. Across the study, CD4+ and CD8+ T cells were positively selected from PBMCs using CD4 or CD8 MicroBeads on MACS columns. The whole study generated approximately 20 million paired-end reads. In the study, high-throughput sequencing was used to profile TCRbeta repertoires so that type 1 diabetes, type 2 diabetes and nondiabetic individuals could be compared. TCRbeta libraries were sequenced paired-end on Illumina HiSeq 2000 or MiSeq instruments. Similar V gene usage was observed when roughly 22-cycle and 25-cycle amplification were compared, suggesting similar primer efficiencies and random PCR bias. Type 2 diabetes patients were included as a disease comparison group for the type 1 diabetes patients. Results the study describes overall, beyond this receptor: In both CD4+ and CD8+ T cells, type 2 diabetes repertoires were highly diverse, with diversity significantly greater than that of type 1 diabetes repertoires. The study groups were not matched for age and gender, which could bias interpretation. Type 2 diabetes and control samples had highly correlated V and J gene usage patterns, with an average between-sample correlation of approximately 0.97. Since just a limited number of T2D and control samples were sequenced, some T1D-only HECs might also appear in more T2D or control samples. Type 2 diabetes patients had few highly-expanded CD4+ clones (median one), and those clones made up a median about 3.9% of reads.

Every diabetic patient fulfilled standard classification criteria for type 1 or type 2 diabetes, and glucose and C-peptide were measured using WHO-recommended methods. Donors were excluded if they had other autoimmune diseases or infections within the previous four weeks. From each participant, ten milliliters of peripheral blood were collected. PBMCs were isolated with LymphoPrep density separation. Details on this clonotype: The specificity of this receptor is unknown. No much larger clone is present one base from it, and per-base qualities are unavailable.

Sequencing took place on an Illumina MiSeq. Genomic DNA from sorted T cell subsets was used as template for TCRbeta CDR3 amplification. The TCRbeta CDR3 region was amplified by multiplex PCR using 30 forward and 13 reverse primers. PCR products were purified with AMPure XP beads, then indices and adaptors were added in a second approximately 25-cycle PCR. Before sequencing, libraries were gel-purified with the QIAquick Gel Extraction Kit. On the authors' methods: Paired-end reads were merged with FLASH and aligned to IMGT V, D and J germline references using IgBLAST. After reads whose alignment identity to germline references fell below 70% were discarded, about 12 million reads remained study-wide. CDR3 boundaries, reading frame and productivity were assigned according to IMGT definitions. Clones at or above 1% of reads were defined as highly-expanded clones, and diversity was measured by normalized Shannon entropy. Unpaired two-tailed t-tests were used to test for differences in Shannon entropy between groups. TCRdb applied fastp at Q25 and MiXCR to the public reads, then kept only in-frame beta chains. Each entry merges the rows of one CDR3 protein and shows their most common DNA and genes. The authors' filters were not applied to this entry. The sample table holds 250,000 to 300,000 distinct CDR3 sequences, of which over 45% were seen once. Roughly 13% of the sample lies in the top ten.

The sequencing sample was made of peripheral blood mononuclear cells (PBMCs). The TCR comes from a man aged 18 to 29 with type 2 diabetes.

This receptor carries the CDR3 CASSPPGTGEETQYF. The sequenced DNA is TGTGCCAGCAGCCCCCCCGGGACAGGGGAAGAGACCCAGTACTTC. The rearranged chain carries TRBV7-3 and TRBJ2-5; a stretch of 10 junction bases matches TRBD1. The germline V gene gives CDR1 as SGHTA and CDR2 as FQGTGA. The germline V and J ends show losses of 5 bases and 3 bases respectively, and no gene match explains 6 bases of the junction. Including cysteine and phenylalanine, the CDR3 has 15 amino acids. The retained sequence is limited to the CDR3, 45 bases, with the frame set at the first base.